This T cell receptor beta chain is drawn from a study of cytotoxic CD8 clonotypes in ibrutinib-treated CLL. Profiling relied on immunoSEQ multiplex PCR, and the TCRdb table lists in-frame clones only, not all of them. Found here are roughly 180,000 clones, under 85% of them singletons; the top ten hold about 5%. The origin of this receptor is a human donor with chronic lymphocytic leukemia. Sample: PBMCs, taken after 24 months of ibrutinib treatment.

The CDR3 sequence: CASSPSHLSNQPQHF. The CDR3 coding sequence is TGCGCCAGCAGCCCCAGCCACCTTAGCAATCAGCCCCAGCATTTT. V is TRBV5-1 and J is TRBJ1-5; D is unclear. V lost 4 bases and J lost 0, with 11 bases in between. The CDR3 contains 15 residues. Germline loops: CDR1 SGHRS, CDR2 YFSETQ.